The rows below give T cell receptor beta chains drawn from one sample of a study of T cell responses to AZD1222 COVID-19 vaccine. This table comes from immunoSEQ multiplex PCR, and its TCRdb copy is limited to in-frame clones, with some not included. Of about 130,000 clones listed, over 80% are singletons. Material: peripheral blood, obtained on day 0 of AZD1222 vaccination. These receptors originate from an adult in good health. Each CDR3 is given with its conserved first and last residue. The D gene is left open where the match is weak. A row's size may be missing; if present it is once, few, many or a size class.

D gene: .; V gene: TRBV3-1/TRBV3-2; clone size: few; J gene: TRBJ1-3; CDR3 DNA: TGTGCCAGCAGCCAGGCGGGGGTCGGAAACACCATATATTTT; CDR3 protein: CASSQAGVGNTIYF
D gene: .; V gene: TRBV18; clone size: .; J gene: TRBJ2-5; CDR3 DNA: TGTGCCAGCTCACGGGACTTACAAGAGACCCAGTACTTC; CDR3 protein: CASSRDLQETQYF
D gene: .; V gene: TRBV28; clone size: .; J gene: TRBJ1-6; CDR3 DNA: TGTGCCAGCAGGAGCGGGGGGAATTCACCCCTCCACTTT; CDR3 protein: CASRSGGNSPLHF
D gene: .; V gene: TRBV9; clone size: .; J gene: TRBJ2-5; CDR3 DNA: TGTGCCAGCAGCGCGGCGGGGGAGGGACATCGGGAGACCCAGTACTTC; CDR3 protein: CASSAAGEGHRETQYF
D gene: TRBD1; V gene: TRBV27; clone size: .; J gene: TRBJ2-1; CDR3 DNA: TGTGCCAGCAGGCAACCCAGACAGGGAACTTACAATGAGCAGTTCTTC; CDR3 protein: CASRQPRQGTYNEQFF
D gene: TRBD2; V gene: TRBV15; clone size: .; J gene: TRBJ2-1; CDR3 DNA: TGTGCCACCAGCAGAGATGGGACTAGCGTCAACAATGAGCAGTTCTTC; CDR3 protein: CATSRDGTSVNNEQFF
D gene: TRBD2; V gene: TRBV18; clone size: .; J gene: TRBJ2-5; CDR3 DNA: TGTGCCAGCTCAGCACGTAGGACTAGCGGGATCCAAGAGACCCAGTACTTC; CDR3 protein: CASSARRTSGIQETQYF
D gene: TRBD1; V gene: TRBV12-3/TRBV12-4; clone size: .; J gene: TRBJ1-1; CDR3 DNA: TGTGCCAGCAGTTCGACAGGGGGTTCAGCTTTCTTT; CDR3 protein: CASSSTGGSAFF
D gene: TRBD1; V gene: TRBV7-9; clone size: .; J gene: TRBJ1-2; CDR3 DNA: TGTGCCAGCAGCTTACACAGGGGACCTTTCTATGGCTACACCTTC; CDR3 protein: CASSLHRGPFYGYTF
D gene: .; V gene: TRBV4-3; clone size: .; J gene: TRBJ1-1; CDR3 DNA: TGCGCCAGCAGCCAAGATCCGGCAGGCAACCGGGCAAGGGTTTTCTTT; CDR3 protein: CASSQDPAGNRARVFF
D gene: TRBD1; V gene: TRBV28; clone size: .; J gene: TRBJ1-5; CDR3 DNA: TGTGCCAGCAGTTTCTCCAGGGGGAATCAGCCCCAGCATTTT; CDR3 protein: CASSFSRGNQPQHF
D gene: .; V gene: TRBV7-8; clone size: .; J gene: TRBJ2-1; CDR3 DNA: TGTGCCAGCAGCTTAGAGGTTCGGGGCCATGAGCAGTTCTTC; CDR3 protein: CASSLEVRGHEQFF
D gene: .; V gene: TRBV19; clone size: .; J gene: TRBJ1-2; CDR3 DNA: TGTGCCAGTAGTATAGATATCGGAGGGGCCTATGGCTACACCTTC; CDR3 protein: CASSIDIGGAYGYTF
D gene: TRBD1; V gene: TRBV18; clone size: .; J gene: TRBJ2-7; CDR3 DNA: TGTGCCAGCTCACCAGGGACAGACACCTACGAGCAGTACTTC; CDR3 protein: CASSPGTDTYEQYF
D gene: TRBD1; V gene: TRBV4-3; clone size: .; J gene: TRBJ1-6; CDR3 DNA: TGCGCCAGCAGCCTTGGCGGGACAGCGAATTCACCCCTCCACTTT; CDR3 protein: CASSLGGTANSPLHF
D gene: .; V gene: TRBV6-1; clone size: .; J gene: TRBJ2-1; CDR3 DNA: TGTGCCAGCAGTGAATCGCTGCGGGATCCCTCCTACAATGAGCAGTTCTTC; CDR3 protein: CASSESLRDPSYNEQFF
D gene: TRBD1; V gene: TRBV11-3; clone size: few; J gene: TRBJ2-7; CDR3 DNA: TGTGCCAGCAGCTTCACAGGGGAAGGCGAGCAGTACTTC; CDR3 protein: CASSFTGEGEQYF
D gene: TRBD1; V gene: TRBV30; clone size: .; J gene: TRBJ1-1; CDR3 DNA: TGTGCCTGGAGTCACGGGACAGGGCACACTGAAGCTTTCTTT; CDR3 protein: CAWSHGTGHTEAFF
D gene: .; V gene: TRBV5-5; clone size: .; J gene: TRBJ1-1; CDR3 DNA: TGTGCCAGCAGCTTGGTTTGGGGGACTGACACTGAAGCTTTCTTT; CDR3 protein: CASSLVWGTDTEAFF
D gene: TRBD1; V gene: TRBV4-1; clone size: .; J gene: TRBJ2-2; CDR3 DNA: TGCGCCAGCAGCCTCCGACAGGGGATGAGAGGATCCGGGGAGCTGTTTTTT; CDR3 protein: CASSLRQGMRGSGELFF
D gene: TRBD1; V gene: TRBV6-5; clone size: .; J gene: TRBJ2-7; CDR3 DNA: TGTGCCAGTGAAGCCGGGACAGGAAGCTACGAGCAGTACTTC; CDR3 protein: CASEAGTGSYEQYF
D gene: .; V gene: TRBV7-9; clone size: .; J gene: TRBJ1-2; CDR3 DNA: TGTGCCAGCAGCTTAGGAGGCCGAAGCGGCTACACCTTC; CDR3 protein: CASSLGGRSGYTF
D gene: .; V gene: TRBV9; clone size: .; J gene: TRBJ1-2; CDR3 DNA: TGTGCCAGCAGCGTAGTGGGGAATCATGGCTACACCTTC; CDR3 protein: CASSVVGNHGYTF
D gene: .; V gene: TRBV5-8; clone size: .; J gene: TRBJ1-2; CDR3 DNA: TGTGCCAGCAGCTTCGAGCGGTATGGCTACACCTTC; CDR3 protein: CASSFERYGYTF
D gene: .; V gene: TRBV7-2; clone size: .; J gene: TRBJ1-2; CDR3 DNA: TGTGCCAGCAGCCCCCTTCCGGAGGGTGGCTACACCTTC; CDR3 protein: CASSPLPEGGYTF
D gene: .; V gene: TRBV27; clone size: once; J gene: TRBJ1-5; CDR3 DNA: TGTGCCAGCAGTTCGCTGGGTGGGCCGGCATATCAGCCCCAGCATTTT; CDR3 protein: CASSSLGGPAYQPQHF
D gene: TRBD1; V gene: TRBV5-1; clone size: .; J gene: TRBJ1-1; CDR3 DNA: TGCGCCAGCAGTCAGGGGGACGCATGGCCTAGCACTGAAGCTTTCTTT; CDR3 protein: CASSQGDAWPSTEAFF
D gene: .; V gene: TRBV5-1; clone size: .; J gene: TRBJ1-6; CDR3 DNA: TGCGCCAGCAGCTTGGGACAGCCCAATTCACCCCTCCACTTT; CDR3 protein: CASSLGQPNSPLHF
D gene: TRBD1; V gene: TRBV6-5; clone size: .; J gene: TRBJ1-2; CDR3 DNA: TGTGCCAGCAGTAATTGGGACAGATTGGACTATGGCTACACCTTC; CDR3 protein: CASSNWDRLDYGYTF
D gene: .; V gene: TRBV29-1; clone size: .; J gene: TRBJ1-5; CDR3 DNA: TGCAGCGCGGGTGACGGCAATCAGCCCCAGCATTTT; CDR3 protein: CSAGDGNQPQHF
D gene: .; V gene: TRBV7-9; clone size: .; J gene: TRBJ1-1; CDR3 DNA: TGTGCCAGCAGCGAGGGACTTAACATCAGGGTGGTCACTGAAGCTTTCTTT; CDR3 protein: CASSEGLNIRVVTEAFF
D gene: .; V gene: TRBV7-3; clone size: .; J gene: TRBJ2-1; CDR3 DNA: TGTGCCAGCAGCCAAGGGTTAGTCTCCTACAATGAGCAGTTCTTC; CDR3 protein: CASSQGLVSYNEQFF
D gene: .; V gene: TRBV6-5; clone size: once; J gene: TRBJ2-7; CDR3 DNA: TGTGCCAGCAGTTACTCTCGCTGGGAGTTTGAGCAGTACTTC; CDR3 protein: CASSYSRWEFEQYF
D gene: .; V gene: TRBV5-6; clone size: .; J gene: TRBJ1-4; CDR3 DNA: TGTGCCAGCAGCTTGGCTCGCGTATCAGGAGAAAAACTGTTTTTT; CDR3 protein: CASSLARVSGEKLFF
D gene: TRBD1; V gene: TRBV5-1; clone size: .; J gene: TRBJ2-1; CDR3 DNA: TGCGCCAGCAGCGATCCGGGACAGAAATACAATGAGCAGTTCTTC; CDR3 protein: CASSDPGQKYNEQFF
D gene: TRBD1; V gene: TRBV10-3; clone size: .; J gene: TRBJ2-3; CDR3 DNA: TGTGCCATCAGCCTCGAAGGGACAGGGGGTGAGGATACGCAGTATTTT; CDR3 protein: CAISLEGTGGEDTQYF
D gene: TRBD2; V gene: TRBV28; clone size: .; J gene: TRBJ2-7; CDR3 DNA: TGTGCCAGCAGTTTAGGGATAGCGGGAGGCCACTACGAGCAGTACTTC; CDR3 protein: CASSLGIAGGHYEQYF
D gene: .; V gene: TRBV6-2/TRBV6-3; clone size: .; J gene: TRBJ1-5; CDR3 DNA: TGTGCCAGCAGTTACGGCGGTAGCAATCAGCCCCAGCATTTT; CDR3 protein: CASSYGGSNQPQHF